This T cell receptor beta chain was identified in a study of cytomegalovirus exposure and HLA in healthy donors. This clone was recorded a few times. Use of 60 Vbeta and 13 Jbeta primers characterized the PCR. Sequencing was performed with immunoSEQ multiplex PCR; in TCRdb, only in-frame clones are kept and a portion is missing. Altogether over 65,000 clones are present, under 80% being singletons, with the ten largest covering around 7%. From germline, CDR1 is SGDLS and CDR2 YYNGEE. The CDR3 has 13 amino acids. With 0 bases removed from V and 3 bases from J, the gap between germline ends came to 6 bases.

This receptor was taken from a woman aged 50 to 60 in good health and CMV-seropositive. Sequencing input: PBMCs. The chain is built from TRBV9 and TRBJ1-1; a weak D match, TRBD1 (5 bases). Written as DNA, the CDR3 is TGTGCCAGCAGCGTAGAAGGGGACACTGAAGCTTTCTTT. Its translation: CASSVEGDTEAFF.